This TCR beta chain was recovered during a study of blood T cell repertoires in COVID-19 (dated by TCRdb to about 2020). Regarding the study in general: Samples covering the acute and convalescent phases of COVID-19 were provided by collaborators in the United States, Italy and Spain. The sample metadata nearly always contained a de-identified subject ID, COVID-19 status, age in years and sex. The material from the prospective study consisted of cDNA or gDNA derived from T cells, B-cell-depleted T cells, or PBMCs. A freely available public database, intended as a resource for researchers studying the immune response to SARS-CoV-2, is where the repertoires were released. Samples came from the ongoing ImmuneRACE study (first 160 participants) plus 1,254 subjects from 6 global collaborators. Where HLA class I and class II types were available, the types were taken from metadata supplied by the sample provider, not from assay-based typing. The dataset comprised deeply sampled blood TCRbeta repertoires from subjects exposed to, actively infected with, or recovered from COVID-19.

Whole blood was collected in K2EDTA tubes by collaborating institutions according to the institutions' own protocols. For TCRbeta analysis, collaborators shipped samples in one of three forms: frozen whole blood, isolated PBMCs, or DNA extracted from either of those sample types. The immunoSEQ Assay, a bias-controlled multiplex PCR, was used to amplify TCRbeta CDR3 regions from genomic DNA. Processing in the source paper ran as follows. Within the assay, amplification of reference gene primers was used to estimate how many nucleated cells each sample contained. To quantify the absolute abundance of each unique TCRbeta CDR3 rearrangement, sequence reads were collapsed and filtered. For each sample, productive Simpson clonality was calculated as the square root of Simpson's diversity index over productive rearrangements. Entries here come from immuneACCESS through TCRdb and include only in-frame sequences with V and J called. Some clones fail to appear in such tables; in the studies checked, an unresolved V gene covers under half of the shortfall, and the cause of the remainder is unknown. V, J and clone size derive from that table, while D and trimming were established from the DNA sequence. The sample includes 90,000 to 120,000 clones, with 80% to 95% observed a single time. The ten biggest clones cover over 1% of the sample.

This clone was seen a single time. No antigen is known for it. No much larger clone is present one base from it, and per-base qualities are unavailable. General findings and caveats noted by the study authors: Clinical and demographic metadata were provided uncurated, with the amount varying by source and participant.

Here V drops 7 bases and J drops 1 base, and the junction holds 8 bases not matched to any gene. CDR1 MDHEN and CDR2 SYDVKM were looked up in the germline V gene. From the cysteine up to the phenylalanine, the CDR3 has a length of 15 residues. Only the CDR3 DNA is retained, 45 bases long and in frame from the first base. Material for sequencing was peripheral blood. This clonotype originated in a woman between 25 and 40 years old with acute or convalescent COVID-19. The receptor chain draws on TRBV28 and TRBJ1-2; TRBD1 fits 8 bases in the junction. The DNA sequence follows: TGTGCCAGCAACCCGGGACAGGCCAATAACTATGGCTACACCTTC. Its protein product is CASNPGQANNYGYTF.